Listed below are T cell receptor beta chains from one sample, sequenced in a study of identical twins. TCRdb called the 5' RACE reads again in MiXCR, with one record for every CDR3 protein. The sample yields approximately 210,000 distinct CDR3 sequences, 6% to 7% seen once. The same specimen was also included in a second study, on T cells expressing NK-cell markers.

Material: CD8+ T cells sorted from blood. The receptors here all came from a woman aged 18-29 years in good health. Both conserved end residues are part of each CDR3. A D gene is named only where the DNA matches it firmly. Size tells how often a clone was seen (once, few, many) or the class of an expanded clone, and some rows leave it out.

d_gene	abundance	v_gene	j_gene	CDR3aa	CDR3nt
-	-	TRBV6-2/TRBV6-3	TRBJ1-2	CASSYSFPGTTVYGYTF	TGTGCCAGCAGTTACTCATTCCCAGGGACTACCGTCTATGGCTACACCTTC
-	many	TRBV6-5	TRBJ2-3	CASSYSERHHGTDTQYF	TGTGCCAGCAGTTACTCAGAACGCCACCACGGGACAGATACGCAGTATTTT
-	few	TRBV7-9	TRBJ2-2	CASSSTGVAGELFF	TGTGCCAGCAGCTCTACTGGGGTAGCCGGGGAGCTGTTTTTT
-	few	TRBV18	TRBJ2-2	CASSPITRNTGELFF	TGTGCCAGCTCACCGATAACTCGGAACACCGGGGAGCTGTTTTTT
-	many	TRBV12-3/TRBV12-4	TRBJ1-1	CASSPLRTSAYTEAFF	TGTGCCAGCAGTCCCCTTAGGACCTCGGCCTACACTGAAGCTTTCTTT
TRBD2	many	TRBV12-3/TRBV12-4	TRBJ2-1	CASRVAGLSNEQFF	TGTGCCAGCAGGGTAGCGGGGTTAAGCAATGAGCAGTTCTTC
-	few	TRBV5-1	TRBJ1-2	CASSPGGEDGYTF	TGCGCCAGCAGCCCAGGAGGCGAGGATGGCTACACCTTC
TRBD1	many	TRBV4-3	TRBJ1-1	CASSQAGTGEAFF	TGCGCCAGCAGCCAGGCCGGGACAGGGGAAGCTTTCTTT
TRBD2	-	TRBV6-2/TRBV6-3	TRBJ2-4	CASKPGLEKVLAKNIQYF	TGTGCCAGCAAGCCGGGACTAGAAAAAGTACTAGCCAAAAACATTCAGTACTTC
TRBD2	-	TRBV27	TRBJ2-5	CASRRTRGETQYF	TGTGCCAGCAGAAGGACTAGAGGAGAGACCCAGTACTTC
TRBD1	-	TRBV12-3/TRBV12-4	TRBJ2-1	CASSLLGQGNNEQFF	TGTGCCAGCAGTTTACTGGGACAGGGAAACAATGAGCAGTTCTTC
-	-	TRBV13	TRBJ2-4	CASSFLETKNIQYF	TGTGCCAGCAGCTTCCTGGAAACCAAAAACATTCAGTACTTC
-	many	TRBV12-3/TRBV12-4	TRBJ2-5	CASSTGPSQETQYF	TGTGCCAGCAGTACGGGCCCTTCCCAAGAGACCCAGTACTTC
-	-	TRBV6-1	TRBJ2-1	CASSDAVEPSSYNEQFF	TGTGCCAGCAGTGATGCCGTGGAGCCTAGCTCCTACAATGAGCAGTTCTTC
-	few	TRBV6-5	TRBJ2-2	CASSYVAPLYTGELFF	TGTGCCAGCAGTTACGTTGCTCCCCTCTACACCGGGGAGCTGTTTTTT
TRBD2	-	TRBV12-3/TRBV12-4	TRBJ2-3	CASSSLGLAGHTDTQYF	TGTGCCAGCAGTTCGCTTGGACTAGCGGGACACACAGATACGCAGTATTTT